Shown below are 13 T cell receptor beta chains from a single sample sequenced in a study of tumor-infiltrating lymphocytes in localized non-small cell lung cancer. Sequencing used immunoSEQ multiplex PCR; TCRdb keeps in-frame clones, though not all of them. The sample comprises about 16,000 clones, about 45% of which are singletons, and around 17% rests with the top ten. The source material was lung tumor tissue. The receptors here all came from a human donor with non-small cell lung cancer.

The chain carries TRBV7-2 and TRBJ2-3; D is uncertain. There are 15 residues in the CDR3. Trimming stripped 3 bases from V and 2 bases from J, with 12 bases between. Germline CDR1 is SGHTA and CDR2 is FQGNSA. CDR3 amino acids: CASSLSAWDTDTQYF. The CDR3 DNA follows: TGTGCCAGCAGCTTGTCGGCGTGGGACACAGATACGCAGTATTTT.

The rearrangement links TRBV7-9 to TRBJ2-7; D is ambiguous. The CDR3 runs to 10 residues. V was trimmed by 8 bases and J by 6 bases, leaving 8 bases between them. Germline CDR1 is SEHNR and CDR2 is FQNEAQ (reference sequence). The CDR3 loop reads CASRGSEQYF. The CDR3 bases are TGTGCCAGCCGAGGCTCCGAGCAGTACTTC.

This chain links TRBV2 with TRBJ2-2; 7 nucleotides line up with TRBD2. J was trimmed by 6 bases and V by 7 bases; bases with no gene match: 11. CDR1 is SNHLY, CDR2 FYNNEI, per germline. The CDR3 is 15 amino acids. The DNA for the CDR3 is TGTGCCAGCACCCTAGGGGAGGGTTTATCCGGGGAGCTGTTTTTT. Translation: CASTLGEGLSGELFF.

V usage is TRBV9 and J usage is TRBJ1-2, with D tentatively TRBD1 (6 bases). V lost 6 bases and J lost 2, with 11 bases in between. The germline CDR1 and CDR2 sequences are SGDLS and YYNGEE. The CDR3 runs 13 residues. The CDR3 protein is CASKGGSNYGYTF. In nucleotides, the CDR3 is TGTGCCAGCAAGGGGGGCTCGAACTATGGCTACACCTTC.

The chain links TRBV9 to TRBJ1-4; D possibly corresponds to TRBD1 (6 bases). From germline, CDR1 is SGDLS and CDR2 YYNGEE. The V gene lost 3 bases and the J gene lost 6 bases, with 15 bases spanning the gap. The CDR3 extends over 15 amino acids. CDR3 DNA sequence: TGTGCCAGCAGCGCCACAGGGTTAGGTTATGAAAAACTGTTTTTT. It is translated as CASSATGLGYEKLFF.

This clone was recorded a few times. This sequence joins TRBV2 and TRBJ2-1; D unclear. Trimming stripped 6 bases from V and 8 bases from J, with 8 bases between. This CDR3 comprises 11 residues. Germline V gene lookup returns CDR1 SNHLY and CDR2 FYNNEI. The CDR3: CASSYADEQFF. The CDR3 DNA follows: TGTGCCAGCAGCTATGCCGATGAGCAGTTCTTC.

This clone has just a few counts. V is TRBV10-3 and J is TRBJ1-1; D is ambiguous. Trimming stripped 3 bases from V and 11 bases from J, with 19 bases between. CDR1 is ENHRY, CDR2 SYGVKD, per germline. This CDR3 region has 14 residues. CDR3 sequence (DNA): TGTGCCATCAGTGAACCCGACGTCGGCCGTTTGGCTTTCTTT. The encoded protein is CAISEPDVGRLAFF.

The table lists this clone with a few counts. For the CDR3, the DNA is TGTGCCAGCAGTACGTTTAGTACTGAAGCTTTCTTT. It translates to CASSTFSTEAFF. The rearrangement uses TRBV27 and TRBJ1-1, with D hard to call. Germline CDR1 and CDR2: MNHEY and SMNVEV (reference sequence). V lost 5 bases and J 5 bases, leaving 9 bases between the germline ends. This CDR3 has 12 residues.

This clone was found a few times. The J gene is TRBJ1-3, the V gene TRBV7-8; the D gene is possibly TRBD1 (6 bases). Germline-derived CDR1 and CDR2 are SGHVS and FQNEAQ. The V end was cut by 7 bases, the J end by 1 base, with 11 bases between. The CDR3 covers 14 residues. The CDR3: CASTGRGSGNTIYF. CDR3 DNA sequence: TGTGCCAGCACCGGGAGGGGGTCTGGAAACACCATATATTTT.

This chain connects TRBV9 to TRBJ1-2; the match to TRBD1 covers 7 bases. The V and J ends lost 2 bases and 4 bases, in that order; junction bases with no gene match: 8. The CDR3 runs to 15 residues. The germline V gene encodes CDR1 SGDLS and CDR2 YYNGEE. In DNA, the CDR3 is TGTGCCAGCAGCGTCTCAGACAGGGTGATCTATGGCTACACCTTC. Translating it yields CASSVSDRVIYGYTF.

In its sample, this clone is medium-sized (0.01 to 0.1%). As DNA, the CDR3 is TGTGCCGCGGAGGGGGGACGAGCTGAAGCTTTCTTT. Amino acid sequence: CAAEGGRAEAFF. V is TRBV30 and J is TRBJ1-1; possibly TRBD1 for D (6 bases). CDR3 size: 12 residues. Trimming took 8 bases from V and 6 from J, leaving 16 bases between them. Germline V gene sequence: CDR1 GTSNPN, CDR2 SVGIG (reference sequence). Using reference TRBV30 and TRBJ1-1 for the parts outside the CDR3, the full variable domain is SQTIHQWPATLVQPVGSPLSLECTVEGTSNPNLYWYRQAAGRGLQLLFYSVGIGQISSEVPQNLSASRPQDRQFILSSKKLLLSDSGFYLCAAEGGRAEAFFGQGTRLTVV.

The V and J genes are TRBV28 and TRBJ1-2, with D uncertain. Germline V gives CDR1 MDHEN, CDR2 SYDVKM. V gave up 9 bases and J gave up 3 bases, with 8 bases separating them. CDR3 size: 11 residues. The chain's CDR3 is CAREPYYGYTF. The CDR3 bases are TGTGCCAGGGAGCCCTACTATGGCTACACCTTC.

V usage is TRBV6-5 and J usage is TRBJ2-2, with D hard to call. The CDR3 consists of 13 residues. Germline-derived CDR1 and CDR2 are MNHEY and SVGAGI. V dropped 8 bases and J dropped 1 base, with 8 bases sitting between them. CDR3 in DNA: TGTGCCAGCTCAGCACGGAACACCGGGGAGCTGTTTTTT. Encoded protein: CASSARNTGELFF.